Detailed here is one T cell receptor beta chain. The antigen is not known. Per the germline V gene, CDR1 is SGHNT and CDR2 is YENEEA. CDR3 length equals 14 residues. Trimming left V 4 bases short and J 2 bases short, with 9 bases between. The data were obtained in a study of T cells after posttransplantation cyclophosphamide. The related graft donor's blood sample was taken on the day of bone marrow donation. Assay: immunoSEQ multiplex PCR; the TCRdb copy retains only in-frame clones and omits some. The sample lists about 28,000 clones; about nine tenths were seen once. Study outcomes and limitations: TRB overlap between skin or GI tissue T cells and blood was limited. Later post-transplant blood repertoires were often dominated by donor CD8+ memory clones.

Sequenced sample: PBMCs. V and J are TRBV11-3 and TRBJ1-3; possibly TRBD1 for D (5 bases). This TCR came from a man in his fifties. CDR3 sequence reads: CASSSTGTGNTIYF. In DNA form, the CDR3 reads TGTGCCAGCAGCTCCACAGGAACTGGAAACACCATATATTTT.